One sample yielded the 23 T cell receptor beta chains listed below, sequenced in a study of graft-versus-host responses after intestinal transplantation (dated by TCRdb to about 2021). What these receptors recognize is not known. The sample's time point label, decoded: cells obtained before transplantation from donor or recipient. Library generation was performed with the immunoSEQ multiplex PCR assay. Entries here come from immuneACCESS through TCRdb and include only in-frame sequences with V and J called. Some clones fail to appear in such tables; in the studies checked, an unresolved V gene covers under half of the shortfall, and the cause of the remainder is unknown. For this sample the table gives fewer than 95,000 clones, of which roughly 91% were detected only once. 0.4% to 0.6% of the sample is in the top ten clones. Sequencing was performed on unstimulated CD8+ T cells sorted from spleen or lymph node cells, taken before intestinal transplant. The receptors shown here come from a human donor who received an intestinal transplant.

The CDR3 bases are TGTGCCAGTAGTATCGGGACAGGGGGCGTTGAGCAGTTCTTC. Protein: CASSIGTGGVEQFF. This chain connects TRBV19 to TRBJ2-1; TRBD1 matches at 12 bases. Germline trimming cut 3 bases from V and 9 bases from J; bases unmatched to any gene: 3. The length of the CDR3 is 14 residues. The V gene's germline CDR1 is LNHDA and CDR2 SQIVND (reference sequence).

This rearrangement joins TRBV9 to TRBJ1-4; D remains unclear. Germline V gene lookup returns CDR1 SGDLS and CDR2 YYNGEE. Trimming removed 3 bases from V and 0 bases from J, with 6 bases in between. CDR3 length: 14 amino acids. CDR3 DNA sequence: TGTGCCAGCAGCGCATTCCCAACTAATGAAAAACTGTTTTTT. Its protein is CASSAFPTNEKLFF.

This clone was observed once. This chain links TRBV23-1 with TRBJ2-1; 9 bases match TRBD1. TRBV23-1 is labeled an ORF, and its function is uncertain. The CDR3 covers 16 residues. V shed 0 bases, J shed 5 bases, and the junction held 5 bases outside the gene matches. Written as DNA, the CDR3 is TGCGCCAGCAGTCAATCAGGACAGGGGAGACACAATGAGCAGTTCTTC. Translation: CASSQSGQGRHNEQFF.

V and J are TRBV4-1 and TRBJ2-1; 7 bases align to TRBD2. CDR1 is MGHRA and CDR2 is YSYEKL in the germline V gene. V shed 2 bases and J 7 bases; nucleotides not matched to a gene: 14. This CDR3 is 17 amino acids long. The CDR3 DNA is TGCGCCAGCAGCCAAACTTACGCGGGCCTCGGGGGGAATGAGCAGTTCTTC. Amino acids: CASSQTYAGLGGNEQFF.

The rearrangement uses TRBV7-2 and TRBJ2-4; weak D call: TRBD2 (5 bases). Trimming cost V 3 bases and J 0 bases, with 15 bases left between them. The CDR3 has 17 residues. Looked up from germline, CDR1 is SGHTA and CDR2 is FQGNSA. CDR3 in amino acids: CASSLLLGSLAKNIQYF. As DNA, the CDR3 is TGTGCCAGCAGCTTGCTTTTGGGGAGCCTAGCCAAAAACATTCAGTACTTC.

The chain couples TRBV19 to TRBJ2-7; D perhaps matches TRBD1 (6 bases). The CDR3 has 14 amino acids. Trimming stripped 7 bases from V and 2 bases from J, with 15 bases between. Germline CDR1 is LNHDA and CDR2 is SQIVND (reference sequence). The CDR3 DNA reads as TGTGCCAGTACCCACTCCCAGGGGACCTACGAGCAGTACTTC. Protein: CASTHSQGTYEQYF.

CDR3 nucleotides: TGCGCCAGCAGCCAAGAGGGTGGAGCGGCTGGCTACACCTTC. Its protein product is CASSQEGGAAGYTF. This chain connects TRBV4-1 to TRBJ1-2; unclear D gene. The germline CDR1 and CDR2 sequences are MGHRA and YSYEKL. CDR3 size: 14 residues. Trimming cost V 0 bases and J 7 bases, with 12 bases left between them.

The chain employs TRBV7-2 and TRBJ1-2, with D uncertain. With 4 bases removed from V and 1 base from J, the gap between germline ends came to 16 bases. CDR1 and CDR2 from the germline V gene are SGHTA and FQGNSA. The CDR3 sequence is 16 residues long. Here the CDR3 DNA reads TGTGCCAGCAGCTCCCGGCTACAGACACATAACTATGGCTACACCTTC. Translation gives CASSSRLQTHNYGYTF.

CDR3 nucleotide sequence: TGTGCCAGCAGTGCCCTTACAGGGGCAGGCGAGCAGTACTTC. Residues: CASSALTGAGEQYF. The V call is TRBV2, the J call TRBJ2-7, with 7 bases aligning to TRBD1. V shed 4 bases and J 6 bases; nucleotides not matched to a gene: 9. Looked up from germline, CDR1 is SNHLY and CDR2 is FYNNEI. This CDR3 has 14 residues.

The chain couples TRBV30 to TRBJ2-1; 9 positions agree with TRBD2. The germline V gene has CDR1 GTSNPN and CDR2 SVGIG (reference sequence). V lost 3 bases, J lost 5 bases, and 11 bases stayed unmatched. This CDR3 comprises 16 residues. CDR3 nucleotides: TGTGCCTGGAGCCCCTTATTAGCGGGGGCCGACAATGAGCAGTTCTTC. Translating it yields CAWSPLLAGADNEQFF.

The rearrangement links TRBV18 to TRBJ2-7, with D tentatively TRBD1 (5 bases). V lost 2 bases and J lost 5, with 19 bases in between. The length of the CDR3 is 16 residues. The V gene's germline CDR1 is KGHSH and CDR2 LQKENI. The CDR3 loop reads CASSPTQGEKIHEQYF. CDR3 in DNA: TGTGCCAGCTCACCAACTCAGGGTGAAAAGATCCACGAGCAGTACTTC.

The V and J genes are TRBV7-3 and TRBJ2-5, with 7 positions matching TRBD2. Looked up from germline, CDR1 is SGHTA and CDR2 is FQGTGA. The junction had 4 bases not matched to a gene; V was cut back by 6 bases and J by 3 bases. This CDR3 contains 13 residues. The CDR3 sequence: CASREAGKETQYF. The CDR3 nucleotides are TGTGCCAGCAGAGAAGCGGGGAAAGAGACCCAGTACTTC.

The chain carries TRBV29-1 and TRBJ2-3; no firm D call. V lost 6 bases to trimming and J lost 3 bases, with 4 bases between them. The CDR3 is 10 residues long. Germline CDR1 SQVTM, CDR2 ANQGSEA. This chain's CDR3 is CSVFTDTQYF. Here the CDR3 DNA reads TGCAGCGTCTTTACAGATACGCAGTATTTT.

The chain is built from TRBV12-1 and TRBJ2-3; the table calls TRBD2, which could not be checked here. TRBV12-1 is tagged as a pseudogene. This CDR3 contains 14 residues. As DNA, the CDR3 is TGTGCCAGCAGCGACGGACTAGGCACAGATACGCAGTATTTT. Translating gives CASSDGLGTDTQYF.

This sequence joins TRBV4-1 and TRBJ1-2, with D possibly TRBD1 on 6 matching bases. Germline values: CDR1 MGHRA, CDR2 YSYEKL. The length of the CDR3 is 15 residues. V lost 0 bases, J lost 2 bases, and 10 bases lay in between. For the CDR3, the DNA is TGCGCCAGCAGCCAAGATCAGGGGACAAACTATGGCTACACCTTC. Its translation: CASSQDQGTNYGYTF.

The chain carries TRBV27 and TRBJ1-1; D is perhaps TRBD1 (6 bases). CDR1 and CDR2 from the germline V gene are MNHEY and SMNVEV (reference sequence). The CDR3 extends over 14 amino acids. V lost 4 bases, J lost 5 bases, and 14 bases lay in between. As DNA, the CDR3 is TGTGCCAGCAGTTCGTTAGCAGGGGTGACTGAAGCTTTCTTT. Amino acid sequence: CASSSLAGVTEAFF.

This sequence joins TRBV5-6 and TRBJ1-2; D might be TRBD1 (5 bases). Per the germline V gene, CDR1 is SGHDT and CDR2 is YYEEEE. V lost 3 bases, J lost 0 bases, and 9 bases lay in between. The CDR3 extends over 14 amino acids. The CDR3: CASSSWGANYGYTF. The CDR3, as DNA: TGTGCCAGCAGCTCTTGGGGGGCTAACTATGGCTACACCTTC.

The CDR3 protein is CASSLSIQGGQPQHF. CDR3 DNA: TGTGCCAGCAGCTTAAGCATCCAGGGTGGTCAGCCCCAGCATTTT. V and J are TRBV13 and TRBJ1-5; tentative D call: TRBD1 (5 bases). The germline V and J ends were trimmed by 2 bases and 6 bases, with 14 bases remaining between them. Germline V gene data show CDR1 as PRHDT and CDR2 as FYEKMQ (reference sequence). The CDR3 spans 15 residues.

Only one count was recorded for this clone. CDR3 protein: CASSFVLAGDYNEQFF. DNA of the CDR3: TGTGCCAGCAGCTTTGTGCTAGCGGGGGACTACAATGAGCAGTTCTTC. This chain joins TRBV11-3 and TRBJ2-1, with 10 bases identical to TRBD2. The CDR3 is 16 residues long. J gave up 3 bases and V 3 bases, and 5 bases lay outside the gene matches. Germline V gene sequence: CDR1 SGHNT, CDR2 YENEEA.

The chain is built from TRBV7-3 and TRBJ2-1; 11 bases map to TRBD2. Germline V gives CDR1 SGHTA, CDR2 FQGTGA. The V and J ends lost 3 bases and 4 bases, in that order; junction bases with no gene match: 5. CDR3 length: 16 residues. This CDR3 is CASSFLAGGLYNEQFF. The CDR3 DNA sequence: TGTGCCAGCAGCTTCTTAGCGGGGGGGCTGTACAATGAGCAGTTCTTC.

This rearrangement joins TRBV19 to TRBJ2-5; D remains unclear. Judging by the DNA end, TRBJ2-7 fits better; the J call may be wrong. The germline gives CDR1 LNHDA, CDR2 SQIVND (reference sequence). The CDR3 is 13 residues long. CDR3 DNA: TGTGCCAGTAGCCCCACAGTATTCAACGAGCAGTACTTC. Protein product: CASSPTVFNEQYF.

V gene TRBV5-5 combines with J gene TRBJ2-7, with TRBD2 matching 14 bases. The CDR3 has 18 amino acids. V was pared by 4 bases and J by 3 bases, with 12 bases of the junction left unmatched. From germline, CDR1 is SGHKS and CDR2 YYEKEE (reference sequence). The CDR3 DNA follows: TGTGCCAGCAGCCAGATTGAACCGGGACTAGCGGGAGTCTACGAGCAGTACTTC. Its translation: CASSQIEPGLAGVYEQYF.

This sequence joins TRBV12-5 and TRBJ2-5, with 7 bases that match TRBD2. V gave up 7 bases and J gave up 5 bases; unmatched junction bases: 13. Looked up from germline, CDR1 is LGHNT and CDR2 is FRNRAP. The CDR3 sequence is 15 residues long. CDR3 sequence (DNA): TGTGCTAGTGCCAGACCGCCTAGCGGTCGGGAGACCCAGTACTTC. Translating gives CASARPPSGRETQYF.